Below, 2 T cell receptor beta chains from the same sample are listed, as sequenced in a study of cytomegalovirus exposure and HLA in healthy donors. Primers: 60 Vbeta forward and 13 Jbeta reverse. TCRdb's table, derived via immunoSEQ multiplex PCR, lists solely in-frame clones and lacks some. The table lists over 65,000 clones, 70% to 80% of them singletons. The sample comprised PBMCs. These receptors were taken from a man aged 45-65 years in good health and CMV-seronegative.

The CDR3 DNA reads as TGTGCCAGCAGCCAAGAGAAGAGAGAGCTCTCGGAAAAACTGTTTTTT. It encodes CASSQEKRELSEKLFF. The chain uses TRBV4-2 and TRBJ1-4; D not resolved. Trimming took 0 bases from V and 8 from J, leaving 16 bases between them. Germline V lookup: CDR1 LGHNA, CDR2 YNFKEQ. This CDR3 contains 16 residues.

This clone was seen a handful of times. The rearrangement links TRBV6-5 to TRBJ1-4; possible D gene TRBD1, 6 bases. V gave up 2 bases and J gave up 2 bases, with 9 bases separating them. This CDR3 spans 15 amino acids. Germline CDR1 MNHEY, CDR2 SVGAGI. As DNA, the CDR3 is TGTGCCAGCAGTTACACCACAGGGACTAATGAAAAACTGTTTTTT. Translated, it gives CASSYTTGTNEKLFF.